The 25 T cell receptor beta chains given below trace back to one sample, sequenced in a study of human T cells and chemical hapten exposure. TCRdb ran MiXCR on the 5' RACE reads and lists one entry per CDR3 protein. The table has 80,000 or so distinct CDR3 sequences, less than 20% seen once. Total RNA came from unfractionated whole blood. These receptors were taken from a female donor in good health.

This clonotype was seen repeatedly, ten times or more. V usage is TRBV6-2 or TRBV6-3 and J usage is TRBJ2-5; D not resolved. The germline V gene has CDR1 MNHEY and CDR2 SVGEGT. The V gene lost 8 bases and the J gene lost 4 bases, with 14 bases spanning the gap. The CDR3 loop spans 13 amino acids. DNA of the CDR3: TGTGCCAGCTATTCTTCGCCAGGAGAGACCCAGTACTTC. Its translation is CASYSSPGETQYF.

The chain is built from TRBV5-5 and TRBJ2-3; D gene uncertain. The CDR3 covers 12 residues. The V end lost 5 bases, the J end lost 4 bases, and 8 bases lay between the germline ends. In germline, CDR1 is SGHKS, CDR2 YYEKEE (reference sequence). CDR3 sequence: CASRMESDTQYF. The CDR3 DNA sequence: TGTGCCAGCAGGATGGAATCAGATACGCAGTATTTT.

This clonotype showed up just a few times. J is TRBJ1-1 and V is TRBV29-1, with D perhaps matching TRBD1 (5 bases). The V end lost 4 bases, the J end lost 3 bases, and 9 bases lay between the germline ends. The CDR3 runs 12 residues. Germline CDR1 and CDR2: SQVTM and ANQGSEA. The CDR3 region has the DNA TGCAGCGTTGCAGGGTTCGACACTGAAGCTTTCTTT. Translation: CSVAGFDTEAFF.

The chain carries TRBV28 and TRBJ1-5; D might be TRBD1 (5 bases). V lost 4 bases, J lost 3 bases, and 10 bases lay in between. CDR1 is MDHEN and CDR2 is SYDVKM in the germline V gene. The CDR3 sequence is 14 residues long. The CDR3 protein is CASSSDRVNQPQHF. For the CDR3, the DNA is TGTGCCAGCAGTTCCGACAGAGTCAATCAGCCCCAGCATTTT. The variable domain in full, completed from reference TRBV28 and TRBJ1-5, reads DVKVTQSSRYLVKRTGEKVFLECVQDMDHENMFWYRQDPGLGLRLIYFSYDVKMKEKGDIPEGYSVSREKKERFSLILESASTNQTSMYLCASSSDRVNQPQHFGDGTRLSIL.

This clonotype came up a few times. V usage is TRBV4-1 and J usage is TRBJ2-7; 10 bases are a match to TRBD2. CDR1 is MGHRA and CDR2 is YSYEKL in the germline V gene. The CDR3 is 15 residues long. With V trimmed by 3 bases and J by 1 base, 3 bases remained unmatched. CDR3 region: CASSQLAGDSYEQYF. In DNA form, the CDR3 reads TGCGCCAGCAGCCAGCTAGCGGGAGATTCCTACGAGCAGTACTTC.

The chain has TRBV5-6 and TRBJ2-7; no firm D call. The CDR3 covers 12 residues. The V gene's germline CDR1 is SGHDT and CDR2 YYEEEE. V dropped 0 bases and J dropped 3 bases, with 4 bases sitting between them. CDR3 residues: CASSLDRYEQYF. The DNA of the CDR3 is TGTGCCAGCAGCTTGGACCGCTACGAGCAGTACTTC.

The J gene is TRBJ2-1, the V gene TRBV14; D uncertain. The germline V and J ends were trimmed by 0 bases and 9 bases, with 6 bases remaining between them. The CDR3 covers 12 residues. The germline gives CDR1 SGHDN, CDR2 FVKESK. Here the CDR3 DNA reads TGTGCCAGCAGCCAAGAGATCGGTGAGCAGTTCTTC. This sequence encodes CASSQEIGEQFF.

The chain carries TRBV20-1 and TRBJ1-1; TRBD1 agrees at 12 bases. With V trimmed by 6 bases and J by 2 bases, 10 bases remained unmatched. Germline values: CDR1 DFQATT, CDR2 SNEGSKA (reference sequence). The CDR3 has 16 residues. The CDR3 spells CSAPDPGQGANTEAFF. The CDR3 bases are TGCAGTGCACCTGATCCGGGACAGGGGGCAAACACTGAAGCTTTCTTT.

The chain uses TRBV7-6 and TRBJ2-3; weak D call: TRBD1 (6 bases). This CDR3 contains 17 residues. CDR1 is SGHVS and CDR2 is FNYEAQ in the germline V gene. V gave up 0 bases and J gave up 2 bases, with 15 bases separating them. The CDR3 coding sequence is TGTGCCAGCAGCTTAGCGCTGGGGGCTAGGTACACAGATACGCAGTATTTT. Translated, it gives CASSLALGARYTDTQYF.

This clonotype was seen only a few times. The chain joins TRBV10-3 to TRBJ1-6; D is perhaps TRBD1 (5 bases). The CDR3 is 15 residues long. Per germline, CDR1 ENHRY and CDR2 SYGVKD. Trimming stripped 8 bases from V and 7 bases from J, with 18 bases between. CDR3 coding DNA: TGTGCCATCGCGCCCGGGGGGGTCCGAAATTCACCCCTCCACTTT. Residues: CAIAPGGVRNSPLHF.

This rearrangement joins TRBV20-1 to TRBJ2-1; the match to TRBD2 covers 11 bases. Unmatched junction bases numbered 6, after V lost 5 bases and J lost 6 bases. There are 14 residues in the CDR3. Germline lookup yields CDR1 DFQATT and CDR2 SNEGSKA (reference sequence). CDR3 sequence: CSAGLAGYLNEQFF. The CDR3 DNA sequence: TGCAGTGCTGGACTAGCGGGTTACCTCAATGAGCAGTTCTTC.

The rearrangement joins TRBV5-4 to TRBJ1-2; 8 positions agree with TRBD1. J was trimmed by 5 bases and V by 4 bases; bases with no gene match: 10. The CDR3 runs 15 residues. The germline V gene encodes CDR1 SGHNT and CDR2 YYREEE (reference sequence). The CDR3 here is CASSGKDRESYGYTF. Written as DNA, the CDR3 is TGTGCCAGCAGCGGAAAGGACAGGGAGTCATATGGCTACACCTTC.

J is TRBJ1-1 and V is TRBV20-1, with D maybe TRBD1 (6 bases). CDR1 DFQATT and CDR2 SNEGSKA come from the germline V gene (reference sequence). Trimming cost V 6 bases and J 2 bases, with 28 bases left between them. This CDR3 has 18 residues. CDR3 in DNA: TGCAGTGCGGCCGGCCCGGGACGGCCCCGGGGGGGCAACACTGAAGCTTTCTTT. It specifies CSAAGPGRPRGGNTEAFF.

The chain employs TRBV15 and TRBJ1-4; weak D call: TRBD1 (5 bases). The CDR3 runs to 17 residues. Germline-derived CDR1 and CDR2 are LNHNV and YYDKDF (reference sequence). The ends were cut back, 2 bases at V and 4 bases at J, with 17 bases in the middle. Here the CDR3 reads CATSRRPSREDNEKLFF. In DNA, the CDR3 is TGTGCCACCAGCAGACGTCCTTCCAGGGAAGATAATGAAAAACTGTTTTTT.

In this sample, this clonotype turned up a few times. The chain links TRBV27 to TRBJ1-5; D possibly corresponds to TRBD1 (5 bases). Per the germline V gene, CDR1 is MNHEY and CDR2 is SMNVEV (reference sequence). This CDR3 contains 15 residues. Trimming removed 10 bases at V and 3 bases at J, with 19 bases between. For the CDR3, the DNA is TGTGCCACTCCCCGGGAGGCAGGGCCCAATCAGCCCCAGCATTTT. Its protein product is CATPREAGPNQPQHF.

This clonotype was counted only a few times. Relative to the germline gene, one junction end is altered; a read error may explain this. The chain carries TRBV20-1 and TRBJ2-6; D possibly corresponds to TRBD1 (6 bases). Germline V gene lookup returns CDR1 DFQATT and CDR2 SNEGSKA (reference sequence). The CDR3 is 13 residues long. The CDR3 spells CSASKPQDSVLTF. CDR3 DNA sequence: TGCAGTGCTTCCAAGCCCCAGGACAGCGTCTTGACTTTC.

V and J are TRBV6-2 or TRBV6-3 and TRBJ2-1, with 14 bases identical to TRBD2. Germline V gene lookup returns CDR1 MNHEY and CDR2 SVGEGT. After removal of 8 bases from V and 4 bases from J, the junction contained 4 bases not matched to a gene. The length of the CDR3 is 15 residues. This CDR3 reads CASRLAGGGYNEQFF. CDR3 nucleotide sequence: TGTGCCAGCCGACTAGCGGGAGGGGGTTACAATGAGCAGTTCTTC.

V and J are TRBV5-1 and TRBJ2-3; D call uncertain. The CDR3 has 15 amino acids. Germline assignment: CDR1 SGHRS and CDR2 YFSETQ. Trimming stripped 3 bases from V and 1 base from J, with 12 bases between. In nucleotides, the CDR3 is TGCGCCAGCAGCTCCTACGAGGCTCGCACAGATACGCAGTATTTT. Translated: CASSSYEARTDTQYF.

The rearrangement links TRBV6-5 to TRBJ1-2; D is perhaps TRBD1 (6 bases). Trimming cost V 10 bases and J 1 base, with 16 bases left between them. Per germline, CDR1 MNHEY and CDR2 SVGAGI. The CDR3 runs 14 residues. The CDR3 sequence is CATSEGGYNYGYTF. The CDR3 nucleotides are TGTGCCACCTCCGAGGGGGGTTATAACTATGGCTACACCTTC.

This clonotype was detected only a few times. The chain carries TRBV6-1 and TRBJ2-3; TRBD1 aligns across 8 bases. The ends lost 6 bases at V and 5 bases at J; junction bases unmatched: 13. Germline assignment: CDR1 MNHNS and CDR2 SASEGT. CDR3 length: 16 amino acids. The CDR3 DNA sequence: TGTGCCAGCAGCACCATTAATCAGGGGGCTCGAGATACGCAGTATTTT. Translated, it gives CASSTINQGARDTQYF.

The rearrangement joins TRBV20-1 to TRBJ2-5; D remains unclear. Germline CDR1 reads DFQATT; CDR2 reads SNEGSKA (reference sequence). The V and J ends lost 6 bases and 4 bases respectively, with 12 bases between them. This CDR3 has 12 residues. CDR3 residues: CSAGIKGETQYF. CDR3 DNA sequence: TGCAGTGCAGGAATCAAAGGAGAGACCCAGTACTTC.

This clonotype was found once. The rearrangement joins TRBV6-6 to TRBJ2-5, with TRBD2 identical over 12 bases. Germline V gene data show CDR1 as MNHNY and CDR2 as SVGAGI (reference sequence). This CDR3 spans 16 amino acids. J was trimmed by 2 bases and V by 5 bases; bases with no gene match: 6. CDR3: CASSPNGLAGQETQYF. The CDR3 coding sequence is TGTGCCAGCAGTCCCAACGGACTAGCGGGGCAAGAGACCCAGTACTTC.

This clonotype was picked up a small number of times. The CDR3 protein is CASSFQGAREQYF. The CDR3 coding sequence is TGCGCCAGCAGCTTCCAGGGGGCGAGGGAGCAGTACTTC. The rearrangement links TRBV5-1 to TRBJ2-7; the match to TRBD1 covers 8 bases. Germline loops: CDR1 SGHRS, CDR2 YFSETQ. The trim removed 2 bases at V and 7 bases at J, leaving 5 bases unmatched. This CDR3 region has 13 residues. The entire variable domain, with the rest obtained from reference TRBV5-1 and TRBJ2-7, is as follows: KAGVTQTPRYLIKTRGQQVTLSCSPISGHRSVSWYQQTPGQGLQFLFEYFSETQRNKGNFPGRFSGRQFSNSRSEMNVSTLELGDSALYLCASSFQGAREQYFGPGTRLTVT.

The chain has TRBV20-1 and TRBJ1-2, with TRBD1 matching over 11 bases. CDR1 and CDR2 from the germline V gene are DFQATT and SNEGSKA (reference sequence). The CDR3 is 13 residues long. With 6 bases clipped from V and 8 bases from J, the junction kept 8 bases outside the gene matches. The CDR3 bases are TGCAGTGCGCGAGGACAGGGGGCGCCCGGCTACACCTTC. Protein sequence: CSARGQGAPGYTF.

In its sample, this clonotype was seen many times. The J gene is TRBJ2-1, the V gene TRBV6-5, with TRBD1 identical over 8 bases. This CDR3 has 15 residues. From germline, CDR1 is MNHEY and CDR2 SVGAGI. The trim removed 6 bases at V and 1 base at J, leaving 5 bases unmatched. CDR3 protein: CASRYRDRSYNEQFF. CDR3 coding DNA: TGTGCCAGCAGGTACCGGGACAGGTCCTACAATGAGCAGTTCTTC.